Many counts were recorded for the clone carrying this T cell receptor beta chain. Between the trimmed V and J ends, which lost 4 bases and 4 bases, there was a span of 9 bases. The CDR3 covers 13 residues. Germline loops: CDR1 MNHNS, CDR2 SASEGT. The entry originates in a study of prognosis after radiotherapy for stage I lung cancer. The study amplified the TCR beta CDR3 region from genomic DNA. This amplification was carried out by two rounds of multiplex PCR. Primers were specific to each TRBV and TRBJ gene in first-round PCR. From the multiplex PCR reads, TCRdb called clonotypes with MiXCR, one entry per CDR3 protein. The sample contains around 16,000 distinct CDR3 sequences, around 42% of which appear only once.

The genes are TRBV6-1 and TRBJ2-3; the D gene is possibly TRBD2 (5 bases). The sample consisted of PBMCs, taken before or after stereotactic body radiation therapy (not recorded which). The sequence came from a donor aged 50 or older with non-small cell lung cancer. CDR3 DNA sequence: TGTGCCAGCAGTGGGAGCGGCGCAGATACGCAGTATTTT. Amino acid sequence: CASSGSGADTQYF.